A single sample gave rise to the 2 T cell receptor beta chains below, sequenced in a study of vaccination and CD4 T cells after COVID-19. Treatment meaning: roughly 10-day PBMC culture with coronavirus spike peptide pools or control peptides (ViraFEST assay). These TCRs are of unknown antigen specificity. Sequencing of the DNA from cultured CD4+ T cells was carried out with the Oncomine TCR Beta short-read assay. From the PCR reads, TCRdb called clonotypes with MiXCR, one entry per CDR3 protein. The table lists under 20,000 distinct CDR3 sequences, around 46% of them singletons, with 3% in the top ten. Sequencing used CD4+ T cells from blood, cultured in vitro, obtained after SARS-CoV-2 vaccination. Receptors originate from a human donor who had recovered from COVID-19.

A few counts support this clonotype. The chain uses TRBV27 and TRBJ1-2; D call uncertain. This CDR3 spans 11 amino acids. Trimming removed 2 bases at V and 3 bases at J, with 1 base between. Per germline, CDR1 MNHEY and CDR2 SMNVEV (reference sequence). CDR3 bases: TGTGCCAGCAGTTTAGACTATGGCTACACCTTC. Its protein is CASSLDYGYTF.

V and J are TRBV20-1 and TRBJ2-5; weak D call: TRBD1 (5 bases). The CDR3 consists of 15 residues. V lost 6 bases to trimming and J lost 4 bases, with 21 bases between them. CDR1 and CDR2 from the germline V gene are DFQATT and SNEGSKA (reference sequence). The CDR3 here is CSADLPQGRSETQYF. DNA for the CDR3: TGCAGTGCCGACCTACCGCAGGGTCGGTCAGAGACCCAGTACTTC.